This TCR beta chain is drawn from a study of blood T cell repertoires in COVID-19. Overall study: The study drew acute and convalescent COVID-19 samples from the United States, Italy and Spain. Sources were T cells, B-cell-depleted T cells, or PBMCs; the material itself was cDNA or gDNA.

In the authors' methods: Reference gene primer amplification in the assay estimated nucleated cell counts. Sequencing was performed with immunoSEQ multiplex PCR; in TCRdb, only in-frame clones are kept and a portion is missing. The DNA gave D and trimming, while V, J and clone size come from that table. In the table there are about 50,000 clones, 90% to 95% of which are singletons. CDR3 size: 14 residues. The germline V and J ends were trimmed by 5 bases and 3 bases, with 13 bases remaining between them. Per the germline V gene, CDR1 is PRHDT and CDR2 is FYEKMQ (reference sequence). This clonotype was obtained from a human donor in a cohort sampled during active COVID-19. The sample comprised peripheral blood. The V gene is TRBV13, the J gene TRBJ2-5, with D uncertain. This CDR3 is CASSQPNTEETQYF. As DNA, the CDR3 is TGTGCCAGCAGCCAACCCAACACCGAAGAGACCCAGTACTTC.